The next 10 T cell receptor beta chains were all read from a single sample in a study of radiotherapy plus CTLA-4 blockade in lung cancer. The method was immunoSEQ multiplex PCR; TCRdb's version includes in-frame clones alone and lacks a portion of them. The sample yields 30,000 or so clones, about 70% seen once. Sequences were derived from peripheral blood, sampled from a patient treated with radiotherapy plus ipilimumab. These receptors were taken from a human donor with non-small cell lung cancer whose response to radiotherapy plus ipilimumab could not be evaluated.

This clone was seen a single time. The chain has TRBV5-1 and TRBJ2-7, with D perhaps matching TRBD2 (6 bases). Germline-derived CDR1 and CDR2 are SGHRS and YFSETQ. CDR3 length equals 16 residues. V was cut by 5 bases and J by 3 bases, with 21 bases left in between. DNA of the CDR3: TGCGCCAGCAGTATCGCTGGTGGGAGGCGGAACTACGAGCAGTACTTC. Protein sequence: CASSIAGGRRNYEQYF.

The table lists this clone with a few counts. The chain joins TRBV6-1 to TRBJ2-2; D gene uncertain. V was clipped by 11 bases and J by 1 base, with 11 bases between them. This CDR3 has 13 amino acids. Germline-derived CDR1 and CDR2 are MNHNS and SASEGT. The CDR3 region is CASARRNTGELFF. Written as DNA, the CDR3 is TGTGCCTCCGCCAGGCGGAACACCGGGGAGCTGTTTTTT.

This rearrangement joins TRBV4-2 to TRBJ2-2, with D perhaps TRBD2 (5 bases). The CDR3 loop spans 15 amino acids. Germline V gene data show CDR1 as LGHNA and CDR2 as YNFKEQ. V lost 0 bases and J lost 6, with 11 bases in between. The CDR3 DNA reads TGTGCCAGCAGCCAAGATCCGGGGATCTCCGGGGAGCTGTTTTTT. Its translation is CASSQDPGISGELFF.

V is TRBV5-1 and J is TRBJ1-2, with a possible D match to TRBD1 (5 bases). Per germline, CDR1 SGHRS and CDR2 YFSETQ. Trimming pared 4 bases from V and 2 bases from J, leaving 12 bases between. The CDR3 runs 14 residues. The CDR3 reads CASSLAGGNYGYTF. The CDR3 coding sequence is TGCGCCAGCAGCCTCGCGGGGGGGAACTATGGCTACACCTTC.

V and J are TRBV28 and TRBJ1-2; 9 bases match TRBD1. The CDR3 extends over 15 amino acids. V was clipped by 5 bases and J by 8 bases; unmatched bases: 12. The germline CDR1 and CDR2 sequences are MDHEN and SYDVKM. CDR3 DNA: TGTGCCAGCAGTCCCTACGCCACAGGGGGCCGAGGCTACACCTTC. This gives the protein CASSPYATGGRGYTF.

The chain combines TRBV2 with TRBJ1-1; D possibly corresponds to TRBD1 (6 bases). Germline V CDR1 and CDR2: SNHLY, FYNNEI. The V gene lost 1 base and the J gene lost 5 bases, with 11 bases spanning the gap. The CDR3 sequence is 14 residues long. The CDR3 nucleotides read TGTGCCAGCAGTGAAGAGGGGGGGGAGACTGAAGCTTTCTTT. Translated: CASSEEGGETEAFF.

This sequence joins TRBV7-9 and TRBJ2-5; D may be TRBD2 (6 bases). The CDR3 spans 14 residues. With 1 base removed from V and 5 bases from J, the gap between germline ends came to 11 bases. Germline-derived CDR1 and CDR2 are SEHNR and FQNEAQ (reference sequence). The CDR3 loop reads CASSLGGTWETQYF. CDR3 DNA: TGTGCCAGCAGCTTAGGAGGGACTTGGGAGACCCAGTACTTC.

The chain employs TRBV7-2 and TRBJ2-7; the D gene is possibly TRBD1 (6 bases). Germline CDR1 is SGHTA and CDR2 is FQGNSA. V lost 1 base and J 6 bases, leaving 13 bases between the germline ends. The CDR3 consists of 14 residues. The DNA of the CDR3 is TGTGCCAGCAGCTTAGGGGGGCCTGTGCTCGAGCAGTACTTC. Translating gives CASSLGGPVLEQYF. The variable domain in full, with the rest retrieved from reference TRBV7-2 and TRBJ2-7, is GAGVSQSPSNKVTEKGKDVELRCDPISGHTALYWYRQSLGQGLEFLIYFQGNSAPDKSGLPSDRFSAERTGGSVSTLTIQRTQQEDSAVYLCASSLGGPVLEQYFGPGTRLTVT.

The chain is built from TRBV6-4 and TRBJ2-1; 9 positions agree with TRBD1. This CDR3 is 15 amino acids long. Germline values: CDR1 MRHNA, CDR2 SNTAGT. The ends lost 4 bases at V and 9 bases at J; junction bases unmatched: 10. CDR3 amino acids: CASSAGTGNLGEQFF. The CDR3, as DNA: TGTGCCAGCAGTGCCGGGACAGGGAATTTGGGTGAGCAGTTCTTC.

This clone turned up a few times. The chain has TRBV28 and TRBJ2-5; 13 bases are a match to TRBD2. The CDR3 contains 18 residues. Germline CDR1 is MDHEN and CDR2 is SYDVKM. The V gene end was trimmed by 6 bases and the J gene end by 3 bases; junction bases not matched to a gene: 13. CDR3 residues: CASSGLAGAWASKETQYF. CDR3 sequence (DNA): TGTGCCAGCAGCGGACTAGCGGGAGCATGGGCCTCCAAAGAGACCCAGTACTTC.